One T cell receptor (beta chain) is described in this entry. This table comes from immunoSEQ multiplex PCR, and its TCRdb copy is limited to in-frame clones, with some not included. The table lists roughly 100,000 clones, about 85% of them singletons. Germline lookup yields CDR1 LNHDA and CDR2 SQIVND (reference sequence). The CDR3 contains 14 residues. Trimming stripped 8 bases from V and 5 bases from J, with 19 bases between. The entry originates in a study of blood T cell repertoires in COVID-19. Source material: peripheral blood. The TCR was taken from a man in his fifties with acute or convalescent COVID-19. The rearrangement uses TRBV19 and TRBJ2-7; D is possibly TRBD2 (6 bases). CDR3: CASGGLIGSHEQYF. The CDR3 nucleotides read TGTGCCAGTGGGGGACTCATCGGTTCCCACGAGCAGTACTTC. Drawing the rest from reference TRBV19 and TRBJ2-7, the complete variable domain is DGGITQSPKYLFRKEGQNVTLSCEQNLNHDAMYWYRQDPGQGLRLIYYSQIVNDFQKGDIAEGYSVSREKKESFPLTVTSAQKNPTAFYLCASGGLIGSHEQYFGPGTRLTVT.